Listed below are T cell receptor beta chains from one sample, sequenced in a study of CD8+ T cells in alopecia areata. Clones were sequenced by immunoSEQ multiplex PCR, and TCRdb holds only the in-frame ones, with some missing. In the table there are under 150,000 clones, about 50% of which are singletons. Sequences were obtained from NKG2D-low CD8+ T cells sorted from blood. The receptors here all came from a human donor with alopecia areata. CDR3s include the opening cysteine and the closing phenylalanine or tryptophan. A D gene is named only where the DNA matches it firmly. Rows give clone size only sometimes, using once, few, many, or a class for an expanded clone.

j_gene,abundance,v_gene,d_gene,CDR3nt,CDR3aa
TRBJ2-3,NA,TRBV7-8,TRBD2,TGTGCCACCTATACTAGCGGGGGCACAGATACGCAGTATTTT,CATYTSGGTDTQYF
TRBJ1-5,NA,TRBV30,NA,TGTGCCTGGAGTATCGGGGGCCCTGGCAATCAGCCCCAGCATTTT,CAWSIGGPGNQPQHF
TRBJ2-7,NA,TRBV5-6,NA,TGTGCCAGCAGCTTCCCGGAAGACTACGAGCAGTACTTC,CASSFPEDYEQYF
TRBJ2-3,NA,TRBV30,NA,TGTGCCTGGTTTAGCAGCGCAGATACGCAGTATTTT,CAWFSSADTQYF
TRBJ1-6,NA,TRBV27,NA,TGTGCCAGCAGTTTACTCGTAGGGGGTTCACCCCTCCACTTT,CASSLLVGGSPLHF
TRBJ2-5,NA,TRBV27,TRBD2,TGTGCCAGCAGCGGACTAGCGGGAGAGGGGGAGACCCAGTACTTC,CASSGLAGEGETQYF
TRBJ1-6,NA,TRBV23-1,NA,TGCGCCAGCAGTCCCCAGGGTCCTGTGTCACCCCTCCACTTT,CASSPQGPVSPLHF
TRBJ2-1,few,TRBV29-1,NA,TGCAGCGTTGAATCCGGAGGCCCTCCCCACTATTGGCAGTTCTTC,CSVESGGPPHYWQFF
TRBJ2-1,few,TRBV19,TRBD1,TGTGCCAGTAGTATACCAGGGGGCGACTACAATGAGCAGTTCTTC,CASSIPGGDYNEQFF
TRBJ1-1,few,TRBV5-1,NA,TGCGCCAGCAGCTTGGGGGCTGAAGCTTTCTTT,CASSLGAEAFF
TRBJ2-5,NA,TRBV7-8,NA,TGTGCCAGCAGCCCCCAGGGAAGAGAGACCCAGTACTTC,CASSPQGRETQYF
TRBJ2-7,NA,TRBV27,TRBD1,TGTGCCAGCAGGACTACAGGGGCCGAGCAGTACTTC,CASRTTGAEQYF
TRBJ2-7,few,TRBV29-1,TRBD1,TGCAGCGTTGATGGACAGGGCGAGCAGTACTTC,CSVDGQGEQYF
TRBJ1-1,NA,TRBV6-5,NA,TGTGCCAGCAGTTATTCCGGGGAAGCTTTCTTT,CASSYSGEAFF
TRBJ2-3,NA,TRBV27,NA,TGTGCCAGCAGTTTAGGGGGCACAGATACGCAGTATTTT,CASSLGGTDTQYF
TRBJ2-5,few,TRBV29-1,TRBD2,TGCAGCGTTGAACCTCTCTCCCCGGGACTAGCGGGAGATGAGACCCAGTACTTC,CSVEPLSPGLAGDETQYF
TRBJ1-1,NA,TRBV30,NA,TGTGCCTGGAGTGAATCATCTTTGGTCACTGAAGCTTTCTTT,CAWSESSLVTEAFF
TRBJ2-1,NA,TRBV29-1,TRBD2,TGCAGCGTTGAGAGCGGGGTGAACTCCTACAATGAGCAGTTCTTC,CSVESGVNSYNEQFF
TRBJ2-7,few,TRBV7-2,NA,TGTGCCAGCAGCCCTACCTTAGGGCCTCAGGTCGAGCAGTACTTC,CASSPTLGPQVEQYF
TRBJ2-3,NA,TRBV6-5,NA,TGTGCCAGCAGTAGCGACACAGATACGCAGTATTTT,CASSSDTDTQYF
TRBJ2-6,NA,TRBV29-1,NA,TGCAGCGTTGACTCCGTGGCAGTTTGTGCTGGGGCCAACGTCCTGACTTTC,CSVDSVAVCAGANVLTF
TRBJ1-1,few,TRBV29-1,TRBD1,TGCAGCGTCGGGACAGGGGACACTGAAGCTTTCTTT,CSVGTGDTEAFF
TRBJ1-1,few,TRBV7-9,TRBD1,TGTGCCAGCAGCCATCCTATGACAGGGGGGAACACTGAAGCTTTCTTT,CASSHPMTGGNTEAFF
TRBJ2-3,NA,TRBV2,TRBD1,TGTGCCAGCACAGGGGGAAGCACAGATACGCAGTATTTT,CASTGGSTDTQYF
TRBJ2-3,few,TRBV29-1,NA,TGCAGCGTTCTACATGCGGATACGCAGTATTTT,CSVLHADTQYF
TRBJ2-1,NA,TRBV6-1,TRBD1,TGTGCCAGCAGTGAAGCAGGGACAGTCCAAGCCGGTGAGCAGTTCTTC,CASSEAGTVQAGEQFF
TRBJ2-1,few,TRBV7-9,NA,TGTGCCAGCAGCTTTTCCGGGGGAAGGGGGAATGAGCAGTTCTTC,CASSFSGGRGNEQFF
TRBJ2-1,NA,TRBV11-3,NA,TGTGCCAGCAGCTGGAGGGATGAGCAGTTCTTC,CASSWRDEQFF
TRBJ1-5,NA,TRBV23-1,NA,TGCGCCAGCAGTCAATCCGGGGATCAGCCCCAGCATTTT,CASSQSGDQPQHF
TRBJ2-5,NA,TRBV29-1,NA,TGCAGCGTTGAGGGCGACCCCTCGTACCAAGAGACCCAGTACTTC,CSVEGDPSYQETQYF
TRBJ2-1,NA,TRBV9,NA,TGTGCCAGCAGCGTAGACGGGAGCAAGAATGAGCAGTTCTTC,CASSVDGSKNEQFF
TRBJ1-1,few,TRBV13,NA,TGTGCCAGCAGCCAGCCCCCAACACTGAGGAACACTGAAGCTTTCTTT,CASSQPPTLRNTEAFF
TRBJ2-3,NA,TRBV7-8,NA,TGTGCCAGCAGCATGGGGGGCGATACGCAGTATTTT,CASSMGGDTQYF
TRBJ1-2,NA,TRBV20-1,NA,TGCACCCCAGGCAATGGCTACACCTTC,CTPGNGYTF
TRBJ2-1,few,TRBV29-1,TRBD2,TGCAGCGTTCCACACTTTAGCGGGAGGAAGGATGAGCAGTTCTTC,CSVPHFSGRKDEQFF
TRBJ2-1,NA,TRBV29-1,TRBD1,TGCAGCACTTACCGGGACAGGGATGAGAATGAGCAGTTCTTC,CSTYRDRDENEQFF
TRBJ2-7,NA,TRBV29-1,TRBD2,TGCAGCGTTGAAGGTTTAGCGGGAGTGTACGAGCAGTACTTC,CSVEGLAGVYEQYF
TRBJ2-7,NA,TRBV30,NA,TGTGCCTGGAGTTCCGGGGCCTACGAGCAGTACTTC,CAWSSGAYEQYF
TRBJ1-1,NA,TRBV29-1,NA,TGCAGCGTTGACGTGAACACTGAAGCTTTCTTT,CSVDVNTEAFF
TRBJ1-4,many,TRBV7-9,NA,TGTGCCAGCAGCCCAGCCCTCTCTGCAACTAATGAAAAACTGTTTTTT,CASSPALSATNEKLFF